This entry concerns a single T cell receptor (beta chain). Antigen unknown. PCR was performed using 60 Vbeta and 13 Jbeta primers. The method was immunoSEQ multiplex PCR; TCRdb's version includes in-frame clones alone and lacks a portion of them. The sample contains about 160,000 clones, 65% to 85% of which appear only once. This sample was taken from a study of cytomegalovirus exposure and HLA in healthy donors. About the study: Prior work identified around 110 million unique TCR beta sequences in roughly 190 million T cells.

Study-wide points: Some TCR beta chains (more than 150 of them) were listed as cytomegalovirus-associated. Specificity for CMV antigens was confirmed in vitro for a few of the CMV-associated chains. Evidence from a later analysis indicated that most CMV-associated TCR beta chains looked HLA-restricted.

Per the germline V gene, CDR1 is LNHNV and CDR2 is YYDKDF (reference sequence). V trimming: 5 bases; J trimming: 6 bases; junction bases outside the gene matches: 9. The CDR3 totals 16 residues. The sequencing sample was made of PBMCs. The sequence came from a man between 40 and 49 years old in good health and CMV-seropositive. The rearrangement uses TRBV15 and TRBJ1-6, with 8 bases that match TRBD1. The CDR3: CATSGRGTGINSPLHF. The CDR3 DNA follows: TGTGCCACCAGCGGGAGAGGGACAGGAATTAATTCACCCCTCCACTTT. Full variable domain (outside the CDR3, taken from reference TRBV15 and TRBJ1-6): DAMVIQNPRYQVTQFGKPVTLSCSQTLNHNVMYWYQQKSSQAPKLLFHYYDKDFNNEADTPDNFQSRRPNTSFCFLDIRSPGLGDTAMYLCATSGRGTGINSPLHFGNGTRLTVT.